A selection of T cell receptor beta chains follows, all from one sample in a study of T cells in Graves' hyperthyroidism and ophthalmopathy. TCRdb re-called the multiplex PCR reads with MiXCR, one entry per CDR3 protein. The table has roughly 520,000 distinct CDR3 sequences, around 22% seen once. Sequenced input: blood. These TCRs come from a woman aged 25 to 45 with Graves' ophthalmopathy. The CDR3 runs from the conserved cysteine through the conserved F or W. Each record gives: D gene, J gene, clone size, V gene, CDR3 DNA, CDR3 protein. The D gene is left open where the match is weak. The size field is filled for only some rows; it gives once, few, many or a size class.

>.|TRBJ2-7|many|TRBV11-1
TGTGCCAGCAGCTTAGATCCCAGGGTGGGGTCCTACGAGCAGTACTTC
CASSLDPRVGSYEQYF
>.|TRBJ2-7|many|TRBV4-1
TGCGCCAGCAGCCAAGATAGACGCGGCGCCTACGAGCAGTACTTC
CASSQDRRGAYEQYF
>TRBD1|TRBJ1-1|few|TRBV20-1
TGCAGTGCTAACAGGGGTTTTAACACTGAAGCTTTCTTT
CSANRGFNTEAFF
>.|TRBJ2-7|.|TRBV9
TGTGCCAGCAGCGAGACCGGGGGAGGAACCTACGAGCAGTACTTC
CASSETGGGTYEQYF
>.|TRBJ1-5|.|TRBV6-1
TGTGCCACCCGACAGGAAAATCAGCCCCAGCATTTT
CATRQENQPQHF
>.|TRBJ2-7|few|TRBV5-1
TGCGCCAGCAGCCGGGGGACAGTGGAGAAGGAGCAGTACTTC
CASSRGTVEKEQYF
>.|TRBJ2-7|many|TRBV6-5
TGTGCCAGCAGGCCATCCGTGACAGGATACTCCTACGAGCAGTACTTC
CASRPSVTGYSYEQYF
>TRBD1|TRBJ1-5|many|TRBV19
TGTGCCAGTAGTGCGGGACAGGCGGATCAGCCCCAGCATTTT
CASSAGQADQPQHF
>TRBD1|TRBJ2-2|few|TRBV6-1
TGTGCCAGCATCCACAGGGGCGGGGAGCTGTTTTTT
CASIHRGGELFF
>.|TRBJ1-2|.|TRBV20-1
TGCAGTGCTTTTGGGCCCAGTACCGGCTACACCTTC
CSAFGPSTGYTF
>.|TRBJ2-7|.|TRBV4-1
TGCGCCAGCAGCCAAGAACGGTCGGGGAGCTCCTACGAGCAGTACTTC
CASSQERSGSSYEQYF
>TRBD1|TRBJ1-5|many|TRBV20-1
TGCAGTGCTAGTGTCGGGACAGATAATCAGCCCCAGCATTTT
CSASVGTDNQPQHF
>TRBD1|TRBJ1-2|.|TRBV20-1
TGCTGCATCAAGGAGACAGGGGTTTATGGCTACACCTTC
CCIKETGVYGYTF
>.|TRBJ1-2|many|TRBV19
TGTGCCAGTAGAGATTCGGGGGACTTCTATGGCTACACCTTC
CASRDSGDFYGYTF
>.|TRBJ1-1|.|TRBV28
TGTGCCAGCAGTCGCAGACGGACTGAAGCTTTCTTT
CASSRRRTEAFF
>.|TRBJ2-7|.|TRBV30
TGTGCCTGGAGTGTCGGCAGGGCCTACGAGCAGTACTTC
CAWSVGRAYEQYF
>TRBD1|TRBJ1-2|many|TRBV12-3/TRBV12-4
TGTGCCAGCAGCACCGGGACAGGGGAAGGCTACACCTTC
CASSTGTGEGYTF
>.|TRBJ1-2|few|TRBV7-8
TGTGCCAGCAGTCCCGCGCGATTCTCCAACTATGGCTACACCTTC
CASSPARFSNYGYTF
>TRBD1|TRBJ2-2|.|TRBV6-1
TGTGCCAGCGCCGACAGGGTTGAGGACACCGGGGAGCTGTTTTTT
CASADRVEDTGELFF
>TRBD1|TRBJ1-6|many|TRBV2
TGTGCCAGCAGTGGTCGGGACAGGGGGTTTTCACCCCTCCACTTT
CASSGRDRGFSPLHF
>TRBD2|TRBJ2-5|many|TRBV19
TGTGCCAGTAGTGCCCGAGGGGGACTAGCCCTAGGGGGGACCCAAGAGACCCAGTACTTC
CASSARGGLALGGTQETQYF
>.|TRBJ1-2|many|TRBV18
TGTGCCAGCTCACCAACTAGTTTATCAACTAACTATGGCTACACCTTC
CASSPTSLSTNYGYTF
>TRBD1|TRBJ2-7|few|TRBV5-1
TGCGCCAGCAGGTTTGGAGGGACAGGGGTCGCCTACGAGCAGTACTTC
CASRFGGTGVAYEQYF
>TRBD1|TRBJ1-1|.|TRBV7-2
TGTGCCAGCATCGACAGGGGACAAGCTTTCTTT
CASIDRGQAFF
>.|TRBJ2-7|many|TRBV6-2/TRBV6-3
TGTGCCAGCAGACTCAGGGTATCGGGGTCCTACGAGCAGTACTTC
CASRLRVSGSYEQYF
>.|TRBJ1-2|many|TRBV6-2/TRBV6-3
TGTGCCAGCTCGATCAGCCTCTATGGCTACACCTTC
CASSISLYGYTF
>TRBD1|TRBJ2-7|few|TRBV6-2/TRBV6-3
TGTGCCAGCAGTCGGCGGACAGGGGGCGACGAGCAGTACTTC
CASSRRTGGDEQYF
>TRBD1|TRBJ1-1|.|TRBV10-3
TGTGCCATCAGTGAGTCAACAGGGGCCAAACGGTACACTGAAGCTTTCTTT
CAISESTGAKRYTEAFF
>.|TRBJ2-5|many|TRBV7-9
TGTGCCAGCAGTTTGCGGGGAGAGACCCAGTACTTC
CASSLRGETQYF
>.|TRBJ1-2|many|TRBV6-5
TGTGCCAGCAGGAGAGAAACGAACTATGGCTACACCTTC
CASRRETNYGYTF
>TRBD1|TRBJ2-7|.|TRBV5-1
TGCGCCAGCAGCTTCGCCCCGGGACAGGGGTTATGGGAGCAGTACTTC
CASSFAPGQGLWEQYF
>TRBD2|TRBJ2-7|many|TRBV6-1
TGTGTCGAGGGAGGGCAGGGTGATCTTCGGGGCTACGAGCAGTACTTC
CVEGGQGDLRGYEQYF
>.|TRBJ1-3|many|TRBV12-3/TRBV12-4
TGTGCCAGCAGCTTAGCAGGGGCGGGAAACACCATATATTTT
CASSLAGAGNTIYF
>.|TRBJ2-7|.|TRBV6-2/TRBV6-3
TGTGCCAGTAGACCGGACCCATACCTCTACGAGCAGTACTTC
CASRPDPYLYEQYF
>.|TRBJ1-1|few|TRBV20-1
TGCAGTGCTACTGACAGTCCACCCGGGAACACTGAAGCTTTCTTT
CSATDSPPGNTEAFF
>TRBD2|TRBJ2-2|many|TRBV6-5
TGTGCCAGCAGTCCAAAAGCGGGGGGGAACACCGGGGAGCTGTTTTTT
CASSPKAGGNTGELFF
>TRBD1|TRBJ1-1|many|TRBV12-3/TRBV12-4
TGTGCCAGCAGTCTGAACAGGGGGCGAGGTAGGACTGAAGCTTTCTTT
CASSLNRGRGRTEAFF
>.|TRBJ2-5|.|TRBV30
TGTGCCTGGAGTCTTTCTAGCGTCGGCCAAGAGACCCAGTACTTC
CAWSLSSVGQETQYF
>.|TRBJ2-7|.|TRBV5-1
TGCGCCAGCAGCTCCGCCCAACTCGAAGGGGAGCAGTACTTC
CASSSAQLEGEQYF
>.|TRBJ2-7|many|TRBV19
TGTGCCAGTACTCCCCGACACAACTCCTACGAGCAGTACTTC
CASTPRHNSYEQYF